This T cell receptor (beta chain) was obtained from a study of T cell responses to AZD1222 COVID-19 vaccine. Study-level findings and limits: Seropositive at baseline were only six AZD1222 recipients. Following two doses of AZD1222, Spike-specific TCR breadth and depth rose.

Concerning this clone itself: Its antigen is not identified. One end of the junction is discordant with germline, which a read error may explain.

Profiling relied on immunoSEQ multiplex PCR, and the TCRdb table lists in-frame clones only, not all of them. The sample includes roughly 100,000 clones, 82% of them seen just once. In germline, CDR1 is SEHNR, CDR2 FQNEAQ (reference sequence). This CDR3 has 13 residues. The TCR sequence derives from an adult in good health. The source material was peripheral blood, sampled on day 0 of AZD1222 vaccination. The chain is built from TRBV7-9 and TRBJ1-1; D gene unclear. CDR3: CTSSLDGVTEAFF. CDR3 coding DNA: TGTACCAGCAGCTTAGATGGGGTCACTGAAGCTTTCTTT.